This TCR beta chain was recorded in a study of blood T cells in healthy people across ages. Study-wide points: Diversity was higher, and naive CD4+ cells more numerous, in long-lived donors than in aged donors.

Note on this clonotype: Its antigen is unknown.

The CDR3 loop spans 15 amino acids. V lost 0 bases and J lost 2, with 8 bases in between. The germline V gene has CDR1 SGHRS and CDR2 YFSETQ. They isolated at least 6 million PBMCs from each sample. Primers used in a second PCR of about 7 to 12 cycles were a sample-barcoded 5' primer and a J-beta primer mix. Samples each returned at least 2.5 million CDR3-containing paired-end reads. One entry per CDR3 protein, called by TCRdb with MiXCR from the 5' RACE reads. This table holds 1.5 million to 2 million distinct CDR3 sequences, 40% to 55% found once. This rearrangement joins TRBV5-1 to TRBJ1-4; tentatively, D is TRBD1 (6 bases). The sequenced sample consisted of blood. This sequence originates from a woman aged 40 to 49 in good health. CDR3 nucleotides: TGCGCCAGCAGCTTGGAGGGGGTTACTAATGAAAAACTGTTTTTT. Translation: CASSLEGVTNEKLFF.